This TCR beta chain is from a study of neurological immune-mediated disorders. From the 5' RACE reads, TCRdb called clonotypes with MiXCR, one entry per CDR3 protein. The sample has 30,000 or so distinct CDR3 sequences; about 15% are singletons. The CDR3 sequence is 14 residues long. The germline V and J ends were trimmed by 5 bases and 4 bases, with 13 bases remaining between them. Germline assignment: CDR1 MDHEN and CDR2 SYDVKM. Maryland, USA blood bank volunteers served as healthy controls. This clonotype was seen ten or more times. The origin of this receptor is a man between 65 and 79 years old in good health. Material for sequencing was PBMCs. The chain employs TRBV28 and TRBJ2-3; D may be TRBD1 or TRBD2 (5 bases each). CDR3 sequence: CASSGLWDPDTQYF. In nucleotides, the CDR3 is TGTGCCAGCAGTGGCCTATGGGACCCAGATACGCAGTATTTT.